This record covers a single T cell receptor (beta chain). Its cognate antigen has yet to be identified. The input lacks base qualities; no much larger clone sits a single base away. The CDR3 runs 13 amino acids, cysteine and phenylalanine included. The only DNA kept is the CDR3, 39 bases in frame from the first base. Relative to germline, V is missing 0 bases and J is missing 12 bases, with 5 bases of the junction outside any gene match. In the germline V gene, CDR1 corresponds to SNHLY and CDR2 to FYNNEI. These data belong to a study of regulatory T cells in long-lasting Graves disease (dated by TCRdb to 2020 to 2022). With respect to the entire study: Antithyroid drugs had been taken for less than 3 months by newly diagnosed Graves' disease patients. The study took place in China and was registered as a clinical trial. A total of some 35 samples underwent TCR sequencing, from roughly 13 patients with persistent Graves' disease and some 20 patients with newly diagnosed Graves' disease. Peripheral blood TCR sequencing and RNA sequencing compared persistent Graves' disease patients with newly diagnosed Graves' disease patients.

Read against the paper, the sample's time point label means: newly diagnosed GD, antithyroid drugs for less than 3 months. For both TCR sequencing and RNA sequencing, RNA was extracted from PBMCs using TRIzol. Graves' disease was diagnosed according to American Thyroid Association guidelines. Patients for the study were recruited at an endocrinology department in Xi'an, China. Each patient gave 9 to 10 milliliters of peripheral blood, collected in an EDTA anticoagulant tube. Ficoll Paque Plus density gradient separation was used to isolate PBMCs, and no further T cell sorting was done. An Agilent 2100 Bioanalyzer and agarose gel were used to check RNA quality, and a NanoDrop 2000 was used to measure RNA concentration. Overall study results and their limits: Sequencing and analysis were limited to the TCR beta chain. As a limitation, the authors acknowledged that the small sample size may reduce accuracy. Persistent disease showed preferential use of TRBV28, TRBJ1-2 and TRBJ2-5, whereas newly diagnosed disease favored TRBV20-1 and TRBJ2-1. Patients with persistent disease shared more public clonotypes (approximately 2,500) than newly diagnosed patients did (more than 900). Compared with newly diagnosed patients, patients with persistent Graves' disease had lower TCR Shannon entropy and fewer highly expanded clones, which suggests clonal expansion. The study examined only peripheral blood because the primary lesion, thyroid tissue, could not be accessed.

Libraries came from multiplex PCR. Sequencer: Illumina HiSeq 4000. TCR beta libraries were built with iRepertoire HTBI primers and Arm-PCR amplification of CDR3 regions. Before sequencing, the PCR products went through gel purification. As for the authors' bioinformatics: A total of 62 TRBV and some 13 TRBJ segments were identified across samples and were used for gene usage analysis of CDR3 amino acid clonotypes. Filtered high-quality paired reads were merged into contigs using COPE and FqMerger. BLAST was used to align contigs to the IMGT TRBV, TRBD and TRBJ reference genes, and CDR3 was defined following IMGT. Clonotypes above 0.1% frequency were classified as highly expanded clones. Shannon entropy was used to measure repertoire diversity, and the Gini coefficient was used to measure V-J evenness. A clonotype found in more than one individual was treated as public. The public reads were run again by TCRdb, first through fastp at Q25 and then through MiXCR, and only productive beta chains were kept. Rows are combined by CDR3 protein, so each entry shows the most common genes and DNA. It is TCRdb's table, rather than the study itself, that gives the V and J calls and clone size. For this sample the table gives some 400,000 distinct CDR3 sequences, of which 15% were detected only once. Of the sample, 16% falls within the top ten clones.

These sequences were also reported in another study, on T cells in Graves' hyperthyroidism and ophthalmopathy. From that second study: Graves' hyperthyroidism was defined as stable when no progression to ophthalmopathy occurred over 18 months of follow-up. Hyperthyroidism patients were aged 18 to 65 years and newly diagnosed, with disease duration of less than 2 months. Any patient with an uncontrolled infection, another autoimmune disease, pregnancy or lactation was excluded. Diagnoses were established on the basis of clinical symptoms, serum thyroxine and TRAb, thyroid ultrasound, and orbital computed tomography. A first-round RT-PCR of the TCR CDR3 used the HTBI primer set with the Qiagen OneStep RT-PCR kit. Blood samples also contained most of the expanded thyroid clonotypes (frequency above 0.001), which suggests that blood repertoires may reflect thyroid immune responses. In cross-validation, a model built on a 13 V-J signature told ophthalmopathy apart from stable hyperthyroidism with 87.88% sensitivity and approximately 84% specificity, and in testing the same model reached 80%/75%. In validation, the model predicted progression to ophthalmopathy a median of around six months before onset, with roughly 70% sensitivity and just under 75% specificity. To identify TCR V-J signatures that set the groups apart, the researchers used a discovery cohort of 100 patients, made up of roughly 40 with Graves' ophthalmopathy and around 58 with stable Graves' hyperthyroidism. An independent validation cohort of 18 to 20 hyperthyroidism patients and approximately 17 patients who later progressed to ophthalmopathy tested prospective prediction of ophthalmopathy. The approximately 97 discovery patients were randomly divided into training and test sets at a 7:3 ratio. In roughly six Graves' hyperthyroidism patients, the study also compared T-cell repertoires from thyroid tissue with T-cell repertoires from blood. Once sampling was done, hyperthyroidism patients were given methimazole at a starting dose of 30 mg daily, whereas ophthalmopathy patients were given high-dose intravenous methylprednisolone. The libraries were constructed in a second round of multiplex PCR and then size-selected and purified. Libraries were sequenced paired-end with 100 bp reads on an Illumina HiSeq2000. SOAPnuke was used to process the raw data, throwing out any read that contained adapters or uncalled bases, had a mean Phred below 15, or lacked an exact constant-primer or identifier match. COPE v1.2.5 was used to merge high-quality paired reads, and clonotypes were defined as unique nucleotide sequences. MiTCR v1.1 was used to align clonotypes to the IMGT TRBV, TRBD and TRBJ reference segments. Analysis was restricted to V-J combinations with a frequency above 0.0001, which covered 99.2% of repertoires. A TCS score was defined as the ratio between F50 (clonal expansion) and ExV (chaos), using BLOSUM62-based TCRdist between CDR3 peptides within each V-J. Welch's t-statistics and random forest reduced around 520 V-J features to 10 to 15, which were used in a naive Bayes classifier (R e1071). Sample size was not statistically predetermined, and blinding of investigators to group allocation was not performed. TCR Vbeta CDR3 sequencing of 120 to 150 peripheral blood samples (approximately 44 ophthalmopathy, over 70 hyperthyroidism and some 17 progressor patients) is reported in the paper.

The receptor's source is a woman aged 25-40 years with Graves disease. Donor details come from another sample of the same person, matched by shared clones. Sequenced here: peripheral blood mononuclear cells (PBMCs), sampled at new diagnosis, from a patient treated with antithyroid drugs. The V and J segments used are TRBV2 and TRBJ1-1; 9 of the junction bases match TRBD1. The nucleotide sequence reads TGTGCCAGCAGTGAAGCGGACAGGGGAAAGACTTTCTTT. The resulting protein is CASSEADRGKTFF.